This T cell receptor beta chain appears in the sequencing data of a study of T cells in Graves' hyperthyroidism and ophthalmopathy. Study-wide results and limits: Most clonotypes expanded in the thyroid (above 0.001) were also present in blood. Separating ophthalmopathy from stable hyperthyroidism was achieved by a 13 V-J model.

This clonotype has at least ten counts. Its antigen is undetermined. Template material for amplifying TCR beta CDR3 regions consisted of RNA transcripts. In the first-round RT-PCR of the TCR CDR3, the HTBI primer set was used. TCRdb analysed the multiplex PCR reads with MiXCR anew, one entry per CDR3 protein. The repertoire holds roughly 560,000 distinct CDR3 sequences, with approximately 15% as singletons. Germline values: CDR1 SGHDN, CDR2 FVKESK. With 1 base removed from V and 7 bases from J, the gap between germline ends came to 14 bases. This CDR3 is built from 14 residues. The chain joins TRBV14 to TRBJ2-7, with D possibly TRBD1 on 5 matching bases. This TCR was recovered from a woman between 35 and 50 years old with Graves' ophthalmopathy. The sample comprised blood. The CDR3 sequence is CASSQAPGFGEQYF. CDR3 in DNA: TGTGCCAGCAGCCAAGCTCCAGGGTTCGGGGAGCAGTACTTC.